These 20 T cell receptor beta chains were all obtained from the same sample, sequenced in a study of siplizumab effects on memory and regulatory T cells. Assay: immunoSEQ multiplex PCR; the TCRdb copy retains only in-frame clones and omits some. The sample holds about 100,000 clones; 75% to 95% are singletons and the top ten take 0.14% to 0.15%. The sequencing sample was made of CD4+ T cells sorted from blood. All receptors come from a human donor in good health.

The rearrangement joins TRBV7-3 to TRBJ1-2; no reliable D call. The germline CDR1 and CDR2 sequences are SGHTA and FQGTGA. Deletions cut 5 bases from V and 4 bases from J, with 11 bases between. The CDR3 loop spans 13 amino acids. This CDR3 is CASSPTGGYGYTF. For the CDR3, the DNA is TGTGCCAGCAGCCCCACCGGAGGCTATGGCTACACCTTC.

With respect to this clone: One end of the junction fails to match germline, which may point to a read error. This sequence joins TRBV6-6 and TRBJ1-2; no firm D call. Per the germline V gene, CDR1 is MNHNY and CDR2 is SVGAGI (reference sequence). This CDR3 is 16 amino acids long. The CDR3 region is CASSYSGPGHNYDYTF. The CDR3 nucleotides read TGTGCCAGCAGTTACTCTGGCCCAGGCCATAACTATGACTACACCTTC.

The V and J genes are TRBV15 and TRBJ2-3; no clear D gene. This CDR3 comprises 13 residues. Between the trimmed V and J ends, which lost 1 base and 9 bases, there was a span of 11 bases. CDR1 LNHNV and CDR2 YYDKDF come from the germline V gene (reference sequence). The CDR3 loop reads CATSRVDHGTQYF. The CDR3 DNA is TGTGCCACCAGCAGAGTTGACCATGGGACGCAGTATTTT. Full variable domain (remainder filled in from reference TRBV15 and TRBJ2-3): DAMVIQNPRYQVTQFGKPVTLSCSQTLNHNVMYWYQQKSSQAPKLLFHYYDKDFNNEADTPDNFQSRRPNTSFCFLDIRSPGLGDTAMYLCATSRVDHGTQYFGPGTRLTVL.

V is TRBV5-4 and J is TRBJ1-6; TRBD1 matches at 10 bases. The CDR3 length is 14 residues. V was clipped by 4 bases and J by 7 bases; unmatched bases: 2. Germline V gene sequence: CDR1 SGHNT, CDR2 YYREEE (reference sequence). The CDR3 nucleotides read TGTGCCAGCAGCCCGGGACAGGGGAATTCACCCCTCCACTTT. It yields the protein CASSPGQGNSPLHF.

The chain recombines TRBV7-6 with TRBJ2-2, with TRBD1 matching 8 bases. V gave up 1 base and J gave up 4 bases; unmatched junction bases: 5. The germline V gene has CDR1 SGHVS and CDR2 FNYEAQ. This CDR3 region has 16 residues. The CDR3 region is CASSLGRTGTTGELFF. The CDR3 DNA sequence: TGTGCCAGCAGCTTAGGGAGGACAGGGACCACCGGGGAGCTGTTTTTT.

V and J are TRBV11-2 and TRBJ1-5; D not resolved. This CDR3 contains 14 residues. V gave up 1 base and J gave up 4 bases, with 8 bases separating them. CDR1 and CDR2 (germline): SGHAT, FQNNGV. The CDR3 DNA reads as TGTGCCAGCAGCTTAGTCGGTGGAAATCAGCCCCAGCATTTT. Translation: CASSLVGGNQPQHF.

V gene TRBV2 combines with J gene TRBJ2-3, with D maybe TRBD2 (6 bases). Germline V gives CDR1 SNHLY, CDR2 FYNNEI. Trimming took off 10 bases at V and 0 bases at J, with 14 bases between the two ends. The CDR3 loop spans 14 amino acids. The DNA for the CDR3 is TGTGCCAACCCGAGGGACTCGAGCACAGATACGCAGTATTTT. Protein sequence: CANPRDSSTDTQYF.

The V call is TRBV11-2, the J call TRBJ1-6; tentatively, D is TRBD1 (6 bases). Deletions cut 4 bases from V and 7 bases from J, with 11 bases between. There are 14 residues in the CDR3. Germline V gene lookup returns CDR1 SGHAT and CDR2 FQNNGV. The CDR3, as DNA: TGTGCCAGCAGCTCAATACAGGGAAATTCACCCCTCCACTTT. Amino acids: CASSSIQGNSPLHF.

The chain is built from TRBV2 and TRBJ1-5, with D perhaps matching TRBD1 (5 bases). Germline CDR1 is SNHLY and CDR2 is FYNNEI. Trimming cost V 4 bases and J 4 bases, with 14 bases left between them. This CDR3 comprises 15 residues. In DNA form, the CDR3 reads TGTGCCAGCAGTGGGGGCAAGGCGGCTAATCAGCCCCAGCATTTT. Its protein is CASSGGKAANQPQHF.

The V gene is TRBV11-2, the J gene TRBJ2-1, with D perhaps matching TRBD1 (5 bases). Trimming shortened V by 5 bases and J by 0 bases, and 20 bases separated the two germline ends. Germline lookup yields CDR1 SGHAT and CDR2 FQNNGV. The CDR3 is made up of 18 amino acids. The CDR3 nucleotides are TGTGCCAGCAGCCACCCCGGCGTAGGGGCTAGCTCCTACAATGAGCAGTTCTTC. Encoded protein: CASSHPGVGASSYNEQFF.

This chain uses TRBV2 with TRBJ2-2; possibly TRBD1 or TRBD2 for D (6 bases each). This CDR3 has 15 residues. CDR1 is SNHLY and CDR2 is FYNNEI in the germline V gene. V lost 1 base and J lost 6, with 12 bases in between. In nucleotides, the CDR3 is TGTGCCAGCAGTGAAGTTCGGGGGCGGGCCGGGGAGCTGTTTTTT. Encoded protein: CASSEVRGRAGELFF.

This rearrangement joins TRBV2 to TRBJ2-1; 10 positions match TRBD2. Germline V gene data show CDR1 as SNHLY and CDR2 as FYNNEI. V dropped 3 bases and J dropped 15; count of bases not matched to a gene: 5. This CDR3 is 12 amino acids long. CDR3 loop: CASSDLAGGRFF. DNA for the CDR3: TGTGCCAGCAGTGATTTAGCGGGGGGTAGGTTCTTC.

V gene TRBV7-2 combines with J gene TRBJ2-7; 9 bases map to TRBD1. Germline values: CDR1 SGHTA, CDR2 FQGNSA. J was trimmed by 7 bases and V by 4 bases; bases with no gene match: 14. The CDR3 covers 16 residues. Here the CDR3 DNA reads TGTGCCAGCAGCTCCTCCGGGACAGGGAGTTTAAGGGAGCAGTACTTC. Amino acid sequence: CASSSSGTGSLREQYF.

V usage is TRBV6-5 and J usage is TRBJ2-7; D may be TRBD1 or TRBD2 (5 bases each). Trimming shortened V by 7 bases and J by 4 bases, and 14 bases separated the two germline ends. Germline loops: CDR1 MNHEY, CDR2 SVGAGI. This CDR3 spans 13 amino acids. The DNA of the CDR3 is TGTGCCAGCAAGGGTGCAGGGAGATACGAGCAGTACTTC. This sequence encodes CASKGAGRYEQYF.

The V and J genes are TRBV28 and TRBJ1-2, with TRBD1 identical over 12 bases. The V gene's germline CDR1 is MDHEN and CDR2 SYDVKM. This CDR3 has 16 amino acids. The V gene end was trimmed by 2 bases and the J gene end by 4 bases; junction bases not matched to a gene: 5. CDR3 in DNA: TGTGCCAGCAGTTTACCGGGACAGGGGGCAGGCTATGGCTACACCTTC. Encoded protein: CASSLPGQGAGYGYTF.

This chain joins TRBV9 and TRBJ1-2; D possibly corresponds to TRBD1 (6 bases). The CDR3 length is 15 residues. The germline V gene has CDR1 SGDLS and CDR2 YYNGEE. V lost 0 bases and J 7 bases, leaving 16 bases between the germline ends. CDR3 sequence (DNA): TGTGCCAGCAGCGTAGTCGGGGGCGCGAGAGGTGGCTACACCTTC. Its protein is CASSVVGGARGGYTF.

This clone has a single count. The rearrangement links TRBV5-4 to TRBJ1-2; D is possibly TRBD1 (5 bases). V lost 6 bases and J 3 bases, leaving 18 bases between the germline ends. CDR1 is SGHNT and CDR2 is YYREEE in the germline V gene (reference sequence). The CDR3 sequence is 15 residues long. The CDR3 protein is CASTRQRAAHYGYTF. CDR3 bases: TGTGCCAGCACCAGACAGAGGGCGGCCCACTATGGCTACACCTTC. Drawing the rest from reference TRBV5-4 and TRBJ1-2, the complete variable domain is ETGVTQSPTHLIKTRGQQVTLRCSSQSGHNTVSWYQQALGQGPQFIFQYYREEENGRGNFPPRFSGLQFPNYSSELNVNALELDDSALYLCASTRQRAAHYGYTFGSGTRLTVV.

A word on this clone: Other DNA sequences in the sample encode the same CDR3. CDR3 nucleotides: TGTGCCAGCAGCTTAGTAGCAGATACGCAGTATTTT. Protein product: CASSLVADTQYF. The V gene is TRBV7-2, the J gene TRBJ2-3; D call uncertain. Trimming cost V 1 base and J 4 bases, with 3 bases left between them. From germline, CDR1 is SGHTA and CDR2 FQGNSA. The CDR3 spans 12 residues.

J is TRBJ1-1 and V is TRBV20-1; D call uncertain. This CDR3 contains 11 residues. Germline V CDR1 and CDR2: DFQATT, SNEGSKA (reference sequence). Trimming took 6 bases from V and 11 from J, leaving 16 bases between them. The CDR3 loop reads CSAAVKFGAFF. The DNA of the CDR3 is TGCAGTGCCGCGGTAAAATTCGGGGCTTTCTTT.

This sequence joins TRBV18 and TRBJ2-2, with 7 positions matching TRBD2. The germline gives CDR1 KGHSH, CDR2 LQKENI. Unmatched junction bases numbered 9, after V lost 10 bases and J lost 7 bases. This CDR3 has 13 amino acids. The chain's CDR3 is CATLGLDGGELFF. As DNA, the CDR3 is TGTGCCACCCTCGGACTAGACGGCGGGGAGCTGTTTTTT.